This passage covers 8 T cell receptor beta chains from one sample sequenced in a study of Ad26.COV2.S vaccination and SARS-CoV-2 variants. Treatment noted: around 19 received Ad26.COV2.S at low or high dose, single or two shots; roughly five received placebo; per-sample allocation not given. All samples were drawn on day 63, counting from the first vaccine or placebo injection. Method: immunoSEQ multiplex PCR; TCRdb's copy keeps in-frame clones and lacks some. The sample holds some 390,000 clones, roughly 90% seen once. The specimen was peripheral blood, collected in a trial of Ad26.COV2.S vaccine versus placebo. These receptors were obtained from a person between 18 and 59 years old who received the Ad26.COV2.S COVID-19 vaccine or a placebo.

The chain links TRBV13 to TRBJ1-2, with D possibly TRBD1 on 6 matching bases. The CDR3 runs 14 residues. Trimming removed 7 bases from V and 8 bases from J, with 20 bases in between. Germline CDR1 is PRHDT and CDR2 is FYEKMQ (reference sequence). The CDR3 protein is CASTQGLRGEGYTF. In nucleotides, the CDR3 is TGTGCCAGCACCCAGGGGCTGCGGGGGGAAGGCTACACCTTC.

The CDR3 DNA reads TGCAGTGCTAGTTCTACAGGGGGCTCAGAAGCTTTCTTT. It codes for CSASSTGGSEAFF. The chain links TRBV20-1 to TRBJ1-1, with 9 nucleotides matching TRBD1. The CDR3 consists of 13 residues. Germline V lookup: CDR1 DFQATT, CDR2 SNEGSKA (reference sequence). After removal of 3 bases from V and 8 bases from J, the junction contained 7 bases not matched to a gene.

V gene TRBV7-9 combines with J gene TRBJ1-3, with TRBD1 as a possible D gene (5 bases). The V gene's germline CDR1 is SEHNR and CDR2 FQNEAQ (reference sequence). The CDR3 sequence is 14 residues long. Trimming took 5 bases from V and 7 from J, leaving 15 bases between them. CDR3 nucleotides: TGTGCCAGCAGCACGCTGGCCGGGACTAACACCATATATTTT. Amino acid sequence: CASSTLAGTNTIYF. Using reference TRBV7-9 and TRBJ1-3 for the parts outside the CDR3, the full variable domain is DTGVSQNPRHKITKRGQNVTFRCDPISEHNRLYWYRQTLGQGPEFLTYFQNEAQLEKSRLLSDRFSAERPKGSFSTLEIQRTEQGDSAMYLCASSTLAGTNTIYFGEGSWLTVV.

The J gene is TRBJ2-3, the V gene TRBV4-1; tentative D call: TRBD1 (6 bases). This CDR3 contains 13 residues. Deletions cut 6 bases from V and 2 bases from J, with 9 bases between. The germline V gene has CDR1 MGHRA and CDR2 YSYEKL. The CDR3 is CASSRTDTDTQYF. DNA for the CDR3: TGCGCCAGCAGTAGGACAGACACAGATACGCAGTATTTT.

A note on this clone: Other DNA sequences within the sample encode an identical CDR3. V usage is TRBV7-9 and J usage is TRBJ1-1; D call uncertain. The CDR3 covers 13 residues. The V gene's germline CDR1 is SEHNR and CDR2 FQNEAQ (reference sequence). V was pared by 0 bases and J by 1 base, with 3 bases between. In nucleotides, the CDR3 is TGTGCCAGCAGCTTAGCAGCGAACACTGAAGCTTTCTTT. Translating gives CASSLAANTEAFF.

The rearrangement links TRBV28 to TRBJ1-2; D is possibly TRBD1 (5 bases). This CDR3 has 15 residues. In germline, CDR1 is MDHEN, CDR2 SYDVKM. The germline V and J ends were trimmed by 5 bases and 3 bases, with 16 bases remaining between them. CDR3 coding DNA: TGTGCCAGCAGTGCCGGGGGAGGGGCCTACTATGGCTACACCTTC. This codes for CASSAGGGAYYGYTF.

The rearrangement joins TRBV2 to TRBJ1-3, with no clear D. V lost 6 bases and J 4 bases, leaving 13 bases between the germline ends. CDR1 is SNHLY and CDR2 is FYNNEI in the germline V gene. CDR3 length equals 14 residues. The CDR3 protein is CASRAVAWGNTIYF. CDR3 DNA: TGTGCCAGCAGGGCAGTAGCTTGGGGAAACACCATATATTTT. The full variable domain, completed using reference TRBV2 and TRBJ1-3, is EPEVTQTPSHQVTQMGQEVILRCVPISNHLYFYWYRQILGQKVEFLVSFYNNEISEKSEIFDDQFSVERPDGSNFTLKIRSTKLEDSAMYFCASRAVAWGNTIYFGEGSWLTVV.

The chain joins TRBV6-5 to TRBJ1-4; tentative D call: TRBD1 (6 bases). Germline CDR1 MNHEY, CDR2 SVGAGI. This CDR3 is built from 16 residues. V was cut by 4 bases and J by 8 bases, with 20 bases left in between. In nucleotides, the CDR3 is TGTGCCAGCAGTTCCCGGGGGCAAATAAGAGGGGAAAAACTGTTTTTT. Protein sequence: CASSSRGQIRGEKLFF.